This T cell receptor beta chain originates from a study of Ad26.COV2.S vaccination and SARS-CoV-2 variants. The overall study: The Ad26.COV2.S arm of the COV1001 trial was where the donor was placed.

Findings of the study overall: Compared with placebo recipients, vaccine recipients had higher spike-specific TCR breadth.

The CDR3 runs to 16 residues. V shed 0 bases and J shed 8 bases, with 14 bases lying between them. Germline values: CDR1 LGHNT, CDR2 FRNRAP. Indicated treatment: 15 to 20 received Ad26.COV2.S at low or high dose, single or two shots; 5 received placebo; per-sample allocation not given. Day 63 after the first injection of vaccine or placebo was the sampling time. An Ad26 vector that expressed Wuhan-strain SARS-CoV-2 spike constituted the vaccine. Profiled with immunoSEQ multiplex PCR; TCRdb holds only in-frame clones, not every one. The sample records 450,000 to 550,000 clones, approximately 89% being singletons. As for this clone: Its cognate antigen is unknown.

The receptor comes from a person aged 18-65 years who received the Ad26.COV2.S COVID-19 vaccine or a placebo. This sample comprised peripheral blood, obtained in a trial of Ad26.COV2.S vaccine versus placebo. The chain has TRBV12-5 and TRBJ1-6; no definite D call. The CDR3 here is CASGLVPGGLDSPLHF. The CDR3 DNA follows: TGTGCTAGTGGTTTGGTACCGGGTGGGCTAGATTCACCCCTCCACTTT.